A single T cell receptor beta chain is shown here with its context. The V gene's germline CDR1 is SQVTM and CDR2 ANQGSEA. Trimming shortened V by 7 bases and J by 2 bases, and 3 bases separated the two germline ends. This CDR3 comprises 10 residues. These data come from a study of blood T cell repertoires in COVID-19. Profiled with immunoSEQ multiplex PCR; TCRdb holds only in-frame clones, not every one. This sample has about 240,000 clones; 86% occur once, and the top ten carry 10% to 15%. The TCR originated in a man at least 80 years old with acute or convalescent COVID-19. Input material: peripheral blood. The gene calls are TRBV29-1 and TRBJ2-1, with D unresolved. Here the CDR3 reads CSAAYNEQFF. Here the CDR3 DNA reads TGCAGCGCCGCCTACAATGAGCAGTTCTTC.